This T cell receptor beta chain was recorded in a study of graft-versus-host responses after intestinal transplantation. Here immunoSEQ multiplex PCR was the method, and the copy in TCRdb shows in-frame clones only, minus some. Of just over 15,000 clones detected, around 33% appear once; the ten largest clones hold over 3.5%. This CDR3 is 15 amino acids long. In germline, CDR1 is SGHTA, CDR2 FQGTGA. J was trimmed by 2 bases and V by 5 bases; bases with no gene match: 2. This clonotype was obtained from a human patient who received an intestinal transplant. The rearrangement links TRBV7-3 to TRBJ2-1, with 11 positions matching TRBD2. The sample was alloreactive CD4+ T cells from a mixed lymphocyte reaction culture, taken before intestinal transplant. Documented subset: CFSE-low proliferating T cells sorted from approximately 6-day pre-transplant mixed lymphocyte reaction (GvH or HvG direction). The CDR3 DNA sequence: TGTGCCAGCAGCCTGACTAGCGGGGCCTACAATGAGCAGTTCTTC. Its protein product is CASSLTSGAYNEQFF.